Listed below are T cell receptor beta chains from one sample, sequenced in a study of patients and donors after allogeneic stem cell transplantation. TCRdb reprocessed the RT-PCR reads via MiXCR and lists one record per CDR3 protein. The sample has hundreds of thousands of distinct CDR3 sequences; around 16% are singletons. Sequencing used blood, either unsorted or a sorted T cell fraction (not recorded which). These receptors all stem from a human donor who was either an allogeneic HSCT recipient or a stem cell or donor lymphocyte infusion donor (not recorded which). It is not recorded whose cells these are; they may come from a transplant donor. CDR3s include the opening cysteine and the closing phenylalanine or tryptophan. D genes are given only for firm matches. Size is stated for part of the rows, as once, few or many counts, or as a class when the clone is expanded.

TRBV30	TRBD1	.	TRBJ2-5	CAWSVRRGQGQETQYF	TGTGCCTGGAGTGTACGTAGGGGACAGGGCCAAGAGACCCAGTACTTC
TRBV6-1	.	.	TRBJ1-2	CASSLTQGYF	TGTGCCAGCAGCCTTACGCAGGGTTACTTC
TRBV5-1	.	.	TRBJ1-1	CASSPGGGRNTEAFF	TGCGCCAGCAGCCCCGGGGGGGGAAGGAACACTGAAGCTTTCTTT
TRBV7-9	.	.	TRBJ1-4	CASSLALTELNEKLFF	TGTGCCAGCAGCTTAGCGCTGACAGAACTGAATGAAAAACTGTTTTTT
TRBV12-3/TRBV12-4	.	few	TRBJ1-5	CASSLGRRVQHF	TGTGCCAGCAGTCTAGGCCGGAGGGTACAGCATTTT
TRBV20-1	.	.	TRBJ2-5	CSARDRVGQETQYF	TGCAGTGCTAGAGATCGGGTAGGCCAAGAGACCCAGTACTTC
TRBV14	.	.	TRBJ2-1	CASSQPAGSYNEQFF	TGTGCCAGCAGCCAGCCAGCGGGCTCCTACAATGAGCAGTTCTTC
TRBV29-1	.	few	TRBJ1-1	CSAGLEGDGWTEAFF	TGCAGCGCGGGTCTCGAGGGGGATGGTTGGACTGAAGCTTTCTTT
TRBV6-1	.	.	TRBJ2-7	CASSHQGGSSGVSGQYF	TGTGCCAGCAGTCACCAGGGAGGCTCCTCGGGAGTCTCGGGGCAGTACTTC
TRBV6-1	.	few	TRBJ2-6	CASTDIAGANVLTF	TGTGCCAGCACAGACATAGCTGGGGCCAACGTCCTGACTTTC
TRBV18	.	.	TRBJ1-4	CASSRRAAEEKLFF	TGTGCCAGCTCACGCCGGGCGGCGGAGGAAAAACTGTTTTTT
TRBV2	TRBD1	.	TRBJ1-2	CASSFTRQGNYGYTF	TGTGCCAGCAGTTTCACCCGACAGGGCAACTATGGCTACACCTTC
TRBV4-3	TRBD2	few	TRBJ2-4	CASSQGLAGGPKGKNIQYF	TGCGCCAGCAGCCAAGGACTGGCGGGGGGGCCTAAAGGCAAAAACATTCAGTACTTC
TRBV30	.	.	TRBJ2-3	CAWSVGHPQYF	TGTGCCTGGAGTGTAGGGCACCCGCAGTATTTT
TRBV3-1	.	few	TRBJ2-2	CASSHGEAGELFF	TGTGCCAGCAGCCATGGGGAGGCCGGGGAGCTGTTTTTT
TRBV20-1	.	many	TRBJ1-2	CSARDWDGRNYGYTF	TGCAGTGCTAGAGATTGGGACGGCCGAAACTATGGCTACACCTTC
TRBV11-1	.	many	TRBJ1-2	CASSLTEAYGYTF	TGTGCCAGCAGCCTGACAGAAGCCTATGGCTACACCTTC
TRBV20-1	.	few	TRBJ1-2	CSARSGRNYGYTF	TGCAGTGCTAGATCCGGACGGAACTATGGCTACACCTTC
TRBV25-1	.	.	TRBJ2-1	CASSEYGDEQFF	TGTGCCAGCAGTGAATACGGGGATGAGCAGTTCTTC
TRBV11-1	TRBD1	few	TRBJ1-1	CASSTTGVEAFF	TGTGCCAGCAGCACAACAGGGGTTGAAGCTTTCTTT
TRBV5-1	TRBD1	few	TRBJ1-2	CASSLAWNRGPYGYTF	TGCGCCAGCAGCTTGGCCTGGAACAGGGGGCCCTATGGCTACACCTTC
TRBV6-4	TRBD2	.	TRBJ2-1	CATYPASGSREQFF	TGTGCCACCTACCCGGCTAGCGGGAGCAGGGAGCAGTTCTTC
TRBV7-9	.	.	TRBJ1-6	CASRYSGSPLHF	TGTGCCAGCAGATACAGTGGTTCACCCCTCCACTTT
TRBV2	.	few	TRBJ1-5	CASSVGGVGNQPQHF	TGTGCCAGCAGTGTTGGGGGGGTAGGAAATCAGCCCCAGCATTTT
TRBV7-9	.	.	TRBJ1-4	CASSWSGLNLFF	TGTGCCAGCAGCTGGTCGGGCCTCAACCTGTTTTTT
TRBV4-1	.	few	TRBJ1-5	CASSPPGGGNQPQHF	TGCGCCAGCAGCCCCCCGGGGGGAGGCAATCAGCCCCAGCATTTT
TRBV7-9	.	few	TRBJ2-3	CASSLGQTNTDTQYF	TGTGCCAGCAGCTTAGGGCAGACGAACACAGATACGCAGTATTTT
TRBV5-5	.	.	TRBJ1-6	CASSLETYNSPLHF	TGTGCCAGCAGCCTCGAGACCTATAATTCACCCCTCCACTTT
TRBV2	.	many	TRBJ1-5	CASSPAQHQHF	TGTGCCAGCAGTCCAGCTCAGCACCAGCATTTT
TRBV3-1	TRBD2	.	TRBJ2-1	CASSPHRLAYHEQFF	TGTGCCAGCAGCCCGCACAGACTAGCGTACCATGAGCAGTTCTTC
TRBV7-9	.	.	TRBJ2-1	CASSLAGRPNEQFF	TGTGCCAGCAGCTTAGCCGGCAGACCTAATGAGCAGTTCTTC
TRBV5-6	.	few	TRBJ1-2	CASSLSTALAYYGYTF	TGTGCCAGCAGCTTAAGCACAGCCTTAGCCTACTATGGCTACACCTTC
TRBV7-2	TRBD1	many	TRBJ1-5	CASSFYRGPQPQHF	TGTGCCAGCAGCTTCTACAGGGGGCCTCAGCCCCAGCATTTT
TRBV29-1	TRBD2	.	TRBJ2-7	CSVVAGGPYEQYF	TGCAGCGTTGTAGCGGGAGGCCCCTACGAGCAGTACTTC
TRBV2	TRBD2	.	TRBJ2-2	CASISLAENTGELFF	TGTGCCAGCATCAGCCTAGCGGAGAACACCGGGGAGCTGTTTTTT
TRBV4-3	TRBD1	few	TRBJ1-5	CASSHNRGGNQPQHF	TGCGCCAGCAGCCACAACAGGGGTGGTAATCAGCCCCAGCATTTT
TRBV4-1	TRBD2	.	TRBJ2-3	CASSQETGLAGDADTQYF	TGCGCCAGCAGCCAAGAGACCGGACTAGCGGGAGACGCAGATACGCAGTATTTT
TRBV24-1	.	few	TRBJ2-5	CATSDPDRFQETQYF	TGTGCCACCAGTGACCCTGACAGATTCCAAGAGACCCAGTACTTC
TRBV18	TRBD1	.	TRBJ2-1	CASSQIPGTEVSF	TGTGCCAGCTCACAAATCCCCGGGACAGAGGTTAGCTTC
TRBV7-9	.	few	TRBJ1-1	CASNNSPEAFF	TGTGCCAGCAATAATAGTCCTGAAGCTTTCTTT
TRBV10-3	TRBD2	few	TRBJ2-3	CAISDTGTSGADTQYF	TGTGCCATCAGCGACACCGGGACTAGCGGAGCTGATACGCAGTATTTT
TRBV6-5	TRBD2	.	TRBJ2-5	CASSYSSGRAEEETQYF	TGTGCCAGCAGTTACTCTAGCGGGAGGGCCGAAGAAGAGACCCAGTACTTC
TRBV7-9	.	few	TRBJ2-1	CASSPREGDNFF	TGTGCCAGCAGCCCCCGAGAGGGGGATAACTTCTTC
TRBV5-1	TRBD2	few	TRBJ2-1	CASSPSGTSGNNEQFF	TGCGCCAGCAGCCCATCCGGGACTAGCGGGAACAATGAGCAGTTCTTC
TRBV27	TRBD2	.	TRBJ2-3	CASIGLAGGQNTQYF	TGTGCCAGCATTGGACTAGCGGGGGGGCAGAATACGCAGTATTTT
TRBV6-1	TRBD1	.	TRBJ1-1	CASISQGPRLGSEAFF	TGTGCCAGCATTTCACAGGGGCCTCGCCTTGGGTCTGAAGCTTTCTTT
TRBV10-3	.	.	TRBJ2-1	CAISRSVGATYNEQFF	TGTGCCATCAGTAGAAGCGTGGGGGCCACCTACAATGAGCAGTTCTTC
TRBV2	TRBD1	few	TRBJ1-2	CASQNKNRGGSYTF	TGTGCCAGCCAAAACAAGAACAGGGGTGGGAGCTACACCTTC
TRBV30	.	few	TRBJ2-7	CAWRKQVLEQYF	TGTGCCTGGAGGAAACAGGTTCTCGAGCAGTACTTC
TRBV7-9	.	.	TRBJ1-5	CASSPDPGSNQPQHF	TGTGCCAGCAGCCCCGATCCAGGGAGCAATCAGCCCCAGCATTTT